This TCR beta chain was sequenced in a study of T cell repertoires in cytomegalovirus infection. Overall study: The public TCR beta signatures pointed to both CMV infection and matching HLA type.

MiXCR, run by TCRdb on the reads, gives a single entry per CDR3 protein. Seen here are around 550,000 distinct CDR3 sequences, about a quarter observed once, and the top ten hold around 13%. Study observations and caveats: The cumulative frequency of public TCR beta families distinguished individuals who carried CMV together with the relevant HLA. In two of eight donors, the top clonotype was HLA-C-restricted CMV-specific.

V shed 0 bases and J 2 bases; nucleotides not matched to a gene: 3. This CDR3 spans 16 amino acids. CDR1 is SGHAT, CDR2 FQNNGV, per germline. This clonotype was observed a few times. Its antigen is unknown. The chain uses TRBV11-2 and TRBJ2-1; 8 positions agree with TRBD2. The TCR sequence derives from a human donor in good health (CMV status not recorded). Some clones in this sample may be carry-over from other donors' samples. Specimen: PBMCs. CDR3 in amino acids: CASSLELAVAYNEQFF. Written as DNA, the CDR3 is TGTGCCAGCAGCTTAGAACTAGCGGTCGCCTACAATGAGCAGTTCTTC.